These T cell receptor beta chains were read from a single sample in a study of T cells in localized non-small cell lung cancer. Sequencing was performed with immunoSEQ multiplex PCR; in TCRdb, only in-frame clones are kept and a portion is missing. The data hold 14,000 or so clones, with approximately 89% observed a single time. Here the sequenced sample was peripheral blood mononuclear cells, taken before any cancer treatment. The receptors here all came from a man aged 35-69 years with stage III lung adenocarcinoma. Each CDR3 is given with its conserved first and last residue. Each record gives: V gene, J gene, clone size, D gene, CDR3 DNA, CDR3 protein. A D gene is named only where the DNA matches it firmly. Only part of the rows carry a size: once, few, many, or a class if the clone is expanded.

TRBV5-6	TRBJ2-7	.	.	TGTGCCAGCAGCTTCGGCCGACACTCCTACGAGCAGTACTTC	CASSFGRHSYEQYF
TRBV29-1	TRBJ1-3	.	.	TGCAGCGTTGGCCAGCGGAGGGCCTCTGGAAACACCATATATTTT	CSVGQRRASGNTIYF
TRBV19	TRBJ1-5	.	.	TGTGCCAGTAGTATTAGCAGTTATAGCAATCAGCCCCAGCATTTT	CASSISSYSNQPQHF
TRBV7-2	TRBJ2-5	.	.	TGTGCCAGCAGCTTAGTGGCCCTGGTCGAGGGCCAGTACTTC	CASSLVALVEGQYF
TRBV7-9	TRBJ2-7	few	.	TGTGCCAGCAGCTTAGGGTTCGGAGGGGGCTACGAGCAGTACTTC	CASSLGFGGGYEQYF
TRBV25-1	TRBJ2-2	.	TRBD2	TGTGCCAGCAGTGGGACTAGCGGGAACACCGGGGAGCTGTTTTTT	CASSGTSGNTGELFF
TRBV7-2	TRBJ2-7	.	TRBD2	TGTGCCAGCAGCGAGACCGGGGGGGGGTACGAGCAGTACTTC	CASSETGGGYEQYF
TRBV28	TRBJ2-7	.	.	TGTGCCAGCAGTTTCTCATACAGTTCCGGGGGGCAGTACTTC	CASSFSYSSGGQYF
TRBV29-1	TRBJ2-3	.	TRBD2	TGCAGCGTTCCTAGCGGGAGGGCCCGCACAGATACGCAGTATTTT	CSVPSGRARTDTQYF
TRBV20-1	TRBJ1-1	.	.	TGCAGTGCTAGAGAGGGAGGGGCTTTCTTT	CSAREGGAFF
TRBV18	TRBJ2-5	.	.	TGTGCCAGCTCACCACCGTTGTACCAAGAGACCCAGTACTTC	CASSPPLYQETQYF
TRBV9	TRBJ2-1	.	TRBD2	TGTGCCAGCAGCCCCTGGGCAGCGGGGACCCTGGAAAATGAGCAGTTCTTC	CASSPWAAGTLENEQFF
TRBV9	TRBJ2-2	.	.	TGTGCCAGCAGCGTATTAGATGTAACGCGCACCGGGGAGCTGTTTTTT	CASSVLDVTRTGELFF
TRBV7-9	TRBJ1-4	.	.	TGTGCCAGCAGCTTAGGGCAGTATGAAAAACTGTTTTTT	CASSLGQYEKLFF
TRBV28	TRBJ1-1	.	TRBD1	TGTGCCAGCAGTTCGACAGGGAATGCGAACACTGAAGCTTTCTTT	CASSSTGNANTEAFF
TRBV28	TRBJ1-1	.	TRBD1	TGTGCCAGCAGTTTGTGGACAGGGCGAAACACTGAAGCTTTCTTT	CASSLWTGRNTEAFF
TRBV5-4	TRBJ1-1	.	TRBD1	TGTGCCAGCAGTGGGACAGGGGCCGGGAACACTGAAGCTTTCTTT	CASSGTGAGNTEAFF